These T cell receptor beta chains were read from a single sample in a study of identifying expanded T cells in peripheral blood. Produced via immunoSEQ multiplex PCR; TCRdb's table is partial and in-frame only. The data show 70,000 to 95,000 clones, 88% seen once. Specimen: blood. The receptor source for this set is a person aged 18 to 70 in good health. Each CDR3 is given with its conserved first and last residue. D genes are given only for firm matches. Rows give clone size only sometimes, using once, few, many, or a class for an expanded clone.

d_call: NA; cdr3_length: 15; j_call: TRBJ2-1; clone_size: NA; v_call: TRBV6-5; cdr3_nt: TGTGCCAGCAGACGCAAGTTCTTCGCGGGCGATGAGCAGTTCTTC; cdr3_aa: CASRRKFFAGDEQFF
d_call: TRBD1; cdr3_length: 16; j_call: TRBJ1-1; clone_size: NA; v_call: TRBV18; cdr3_nt: TGTGCCAGCTCACCACCCAGGGGGCAGGCGAACACTGAAGCTTTCTTT; cdr3_aa: CASSPPRGQANTEAFF
d_call: NA; cdr3_length: 12; j_call: TRBJ1-1; clone_size: NA; v_call: TRBV2; cdr3_nt: TGTGCCAGACGGGGCCCGAACACTGAAGCTTTCTTT; cdr3_aa: CARRGPNTEAFF
d_call: TRBD1; cdr3_length: 16; j_call: TRBJ2-7; clone_size: NA; v_call: TRBV27; cdr3_nt: TGTGCCAGCAGCCCAGGGTGGGGACAGGGACAATACGAGCAGTACTTC; cdr3_aa: CASSPGWGQGQYEQYF
d_call: TRBD1; cdr3_length: 16; j_call: TRBJ1-4; clone_size: once; v_call: TRBV5-1; cdr3_nt: TGCGCCAGCAGCTTGGGGACAGGGACTCATAATGAAAAACTGTTTTTT; cdr3_aa: CASSLGTGTHNEKLFF
d_call: NA; cdr3_length: 14; j_call: TRBJ2-3; clone_size: few; v_call: TRBV7-3; cdr3_nt: TGTGCCAGCAGCCCGACTCATAGCACAGATACGCAGTATTTT; cdr3_aa: CASSPTHSTDTQYF
d_call: TRBD1; cdr3_length: 16; j_call: TRBJ1-1; clone_size: NA; v_call: TRBV28; cdr3_nt: TGTGCCAGCAGTTTAGGGACAGGGGTCGGAGACACTGAAGCTTTCTTT; cdr3_aa: CASSLGTGVGDTEAFF
d_call: NA; cdr3_length: 13; j_call: TRBJ1-1; clone_size: NA; v_call: TRBV6-4; cdr3_nt: TGTGCCAGCAGTGACTCTAGCCCCGCTGAAGCTTTCTTT; cdr3_aa: CASSDSSPAEAFF
d_call: TRBD1; cdr3_length: 16; j_call: TRBJ2-7; clone_size: NA; v_call: TRBV5-5; cdr3_nt: TGTGCCAGCAGCCTGGAGAGAGGGACAGACTTCTACGAGCAGTACTTC; cdr3_aa: CASSLERGTDFYEQYF
d_call: NA; cdr3_length: 13; j_call: TRBJ1-1; clone_size: NA; v_call: TRBV2; cdr3_nt: TGTGCCAGCAGTCTCCAGGGTAACACTGAAGCTTTCTTT; cdr3_aa: CASSLQGNTEAFF
d_call: NA; cdr3_length: 14; j_call: TRBJ2-7; clone_size: once; v_call: TRBV18; cdr3_nt: TGTGCCAGCTCACCCCCCGGGGAACCCTACGAGCAGTACTTC; cdr3_aa: CASSPPGEPYEQYF
d_call: TRBD1; cdr3_length: 16; j_call: TRBJ2-7; clone_size: NA; v_call: TRBV14; cdr3_nt: TGTGCCAGCAGCCAATATTCCGGGACAGGGAGATACGAGCAGTACTTC; cdr3_aa: CASSQYSGTGRYEQYF
d_call: TRBD1; cdr3_length: 14; j_call: TRBJ1-1; clone_size: NA; v_call: TRBV7-6; cdr3_nt: TGTGCCAGCAGCCTCCGGACAGGGGTGGCTGAAGCTTTCTTT; cdr3_aa: CASSLRTGVAEAFF
d_call: TRBD1; cdr3_length: 13; j_call: TRBJ1-1; clone_size: NA; v_call: TRBV9; cdr3_nt: TGTGCCAGCAGCGTCCTTACGACAGGGGAAGCTTTCTTT; cdr3_aa: CASSVLTTGEAFF
d_call: NA; cdr3_length: 11; j_call: TRBJ2-7; clone_size: NA; v_call: TRBV28; cdr3_nt: TGTGCCAGCAGTTTCGGGACAAGAAGGTACTTC; cdr3_aa: CASSFGTRRYF
d_call: TRBD1; cdr3_length: 15; j_call: TRBJ1-1; clone_size: NA; v_call: TRBV10-3; cdr3_nt: TGTGCCATCAGTTTCGGGACAGGGGTGAACACTGAAGCTTTCTTT; cdr3_aa: CAISFGTGVNTEAFF
d_call: NA; cdr3_length: 14; j_call: TRBJ2-5; clone_size: NA; v_call: TRBV11-2; cdr3_nt: TGTGCCAGCAGCTGGTCCCCCTCTGGAAGAGCCCAGTACTTC; cdr3_aa: CASSWSPSGRAQYF
d_call: NA; cdr3_length: 13; j_call: TRBJ2-7; clone_size: few; v_call: TRBV10-1; cdr3_nt: TGCGCCATTGATCAGGGAGCCGGAGGCGAGCAGTACTTC; cdr3_aa: CAIDQGAGGEQYF
d_call: NA; cdr3_length: 13; j_call: TRBJ1-2; clone_size: NA; v_call: TRBV27; cdr3_nt: TGTGCCAGCAGGCCCGTTTGGGACTATGGCTACACCTTC; cdr3_aa: CASRPVWDYGYTF
d_call: TRBD1; cdr3_length: 17; j_call: TRBJ1-5; clone_size: NA; v_call: TRBV2; cdr3_nt: TGTGCCAGCAGTTTAACCGGGACAGTCTATAGCAATCAGCCCCAGCATTTT; cdr3_aa: CASSLTGTVYSNQPQHF
d_call: TRBD2; cdr3_length: 18; j_call: TRBJ2-7; clone_size: once; v_call: TRBV14; cdr3_nt: TGTGCCAGCAGCCCGCTCTATAGCGGGGGCCGACTATGGGCCGAGCAGTACTTC; cdr3_aa: CASSPLYSGGRLWAEQYF
d_call: NA; cdr3_length: 13; j_call: TRBJ1-2; clone_size: NA; v_call: TRBV25-1; cdr3_nt: TGTGCCAGCAGGAAGGACGGGAACTATGGCTACACCTTC; cdr3_aa: CASRKDGNYGYTF
d_call: TRBD1; cdr3_length: 15; j_call: TRBJ2-2; clone_size: NA; v_call: TRBV4-2; cdr3_nt: TGTGCCAGCAGCCAAGGGCAGGGGGACGTAGGGGAGCTGTTTTTT; cdr3_aa: CASSQGQGDVGELFF
d_call: TRBD1; cdr3_length: 14; j_call: TRBJ2-7; clone_size: NA; v_call: TRBV7-9; cdr3_nt: TGTGCCAGCAGCTTAGGAGGGGGCGGCTACGAGCAGTACTTC; cdr3_aa: CASSLGGGGYEQYF
d_call: NA; cdr3_length: 16; j_call: TRBJ1-2; clone_size: NA; v_call: TRBV4-1; cdr3_nt: TGCGCCAGCAGCCAAATAGGGGAAAGAATTTACTATGGCTACACCTTC; cdr3_aa: CASSQIGERIYYGYTF
d_call: TRBD1; cdr3_length: 15; j_call: TRBJ2-7; clone_size: NA; v_call: TRBV7-6; cdr3_nt: TGTGCCAGCAGCCCAACCGGGACAGGGGGATACGAGCAGTACTTC; cdr3_aa: CASSPTGTGGYEQYF
d_call: TRBD2; cdr3_length: 16; j_call: TRBJ2-1; clone_size: NA; v_call: TRBV4-3; cdr3_nt: TGCGCCAGCAGCTACCAAGCGGGAGAGGGGGGCAATGAGCAGTTCTTC; cdr3_aa: CASSYQAGEGGNEQFF
d_call: NA; cdr3_length: 15; j_call: TRBJ1-2; clone_size: NA; v_call: TRBV5-5; cdr3_nt: TGTGCCAGCAATTCGGGACTCAATAAGTACTATGGCTACACCTTC; cdr3_aa: CASNSGLNKYYGYTF
d_call: NA; cdr3_length: 14; j_call: TRBJ1-1; clone_size: NA; v_call: TRBV27; cdr3_nt: TGTGCCAGCAGTTTTTCGGACAGGAACACTGAAGCTTTCTTT; cdr3_aa: CASSFSDRNTEAFF
d_call: NA; cdr3_length: 17; j_call: TRBJ1-1; clone_size: NA; v_call: TRBV5-1; cdr3_nt: TGCGCCAGCAGCTTGACGGGGGGCCGGGCAGGGAACACTGAAGCTTTCTTT; cdr3_aa: CASSLTGGRAGNTEAFF
d_call: TRBD2; cdr3_length: 12; j_call: TRBJ2-7; clone_size: few; v_call: TRBV6-5; cdr3_nt: TGTGCCAGCAGTTCCCTCGGGAGGGAGCAGTACTTC; cdr3_aa: CASSSLGREQYF
d_call: NA; cdr3_length: 14; j_call: TRBJ1-6; clone_size: NA; v_call: TRBV7-9; cdr3_nt: TGTGCCAGCAGCTTGAGGACACTTAATTCACCCCTCCACTTT; cdr3_aa: CASSLRTLNSPLHF
d_call: NA; cdr3_length: 17; j_call: TRBJ1-2; clone_size: NA; v_call: TRBV2; cdr3_nt: TGTGCCAGCAGTGAAAGAGGAGCAGGGAAGATTTCTGCTGGCTACACCTTC; cdr3_aa: CASSERGAGKISAGYTF
d_call: NA; cdr3_length: 14; j_call: TRBJ1-5; clone_size: NA; v_call: TRBV18; cdr3_nt: TGTGCCAGCTCACAGGGTCTGGGCAATCAGCCCCAGCATTTT; cdr3_aa: CASSQGLGNQPQHF
d_call: TRBD1; cdr3_length: 13; j_call: TRBJ2-3; clone_size: NA; v_call: TRBV28; cdr3_nt: TGTGCCAGCAGTCCTGGGACAGGGGTCTCACAGTATTTT; cdr3_aa: CASSPGTGVSQYF
d_call: NA; cdr3_length: 14; j_call: TRBJ2-3; clone_size: NA; v_call: TRBV5-1; cdr3_nt: TGCGCCAGCAGCTTGGTTCTTAGCACAGATACGCAGTATTTT; cdr3_aa: CASSLVLSTDTQYF
d_call: NA; cdr3_length: 15; j_call: TRBJ2-1; clone_size: NA; v_call: TRBV7-8; cdr3_nt: TGTGCCAGCAGCTTAAGACCCTTCTCCTACAATGAGCAGTTCTTC; cdr3_aa: CASSLRPFSYNEQFF
d_call: TRBD2; cdr3_length: 14; j_call: TRBJ2-1; clone_size: NA; v_call: TRBV6-6; cdr3_nt: TGTGCCGGAGGTTCTAGCGGGGGACCCAATGAGCAGTTCTTC; cdr3_aa: CAGGSSGGPNEQFF
d_call: TRBD2; cdr3_length: 15; j_call: TRBJ2-7; clone_size: NA; v_call: TRBV5-1; cdr3_nt: TGCGCCAGCAGCTTGGCCGGCGGGAGATCCTACGAGCAGTACTTC; cdr3_aa: CASSLAGGRSYEQYF
d_call: NA; cdr3_length: 15; j_call: TRBJ2-7; clone_size: NA; v_call: TRBV4-1; cdr3_nt: TGCGCCAGCAGCCAGGACCAACAGGGTTGGAACGAGCAGTACTTC; cdr3_aa: CASSQDQQGWNEQYF
d_call: NA; cdr3_length: 17; j_call: TRBJ2-2; clone_size: NA; v_call: TRBV15; cdr3_nt: TGTGCCACCAGCCGTCTAGTAGGAGTGACGAACACCGGGGAGCTGTTTTTT; cdr3_aa: CATSRLVGVTNTGELFF
d_call: NA; cdr3_length: 14; j_call: TRBJ2-7; clone_size: NA; v_call: TRBV15; cdr3_nt: TGTGCCACCAGCAGGAGTCATACCTCCTACGAGCAGTACTTC; cdr3_aa: CATSRSHTSYEQYF
d_call: TRBD1; cdr3_length: 15; j_call: TRBJ1-5; clone_size: NA; v_call: TRBV7-2; cdr3_nt: TGTGCCAGCAGCTTAGTGACAGGGGTGGATCAGCCCCAGCATTTT; cdr3_aa: CASSLVTGVDQPQHF
d_call: NA; cdr3_length: 12; j_call: TRBJ2-5; clone_size: NA; v_call: TRBV19; cdr3_nt: TGTGCCAGTAGCCCAAATGTGGAGACCCAGTACTTC; cdr3_aa: CASSPNVETQYF
d_call: NA; cdr3_length: 16; j_call: TRBJ2-7; clone_size: NA; v_call: TRBV9; cdr3_nt: TGTGCCAGCAGCCCCCAGGGGGGGACTAGGGGGTACGAGCAGTACTTC; cdr3_aa: CASSPQGGTRGYEQYF
d_call: NA; cdr3_length: 12; j_call: TRBJ2-7; clone_size: NA; v_call: TRBV28; cdr3_nt: TGTGCCAGCAGTCCTCCCCGAACCGAGCAGTACTTC; cdr3_aa: CASSPPRTEQYF
d_call: TRBD1; cdr3_length: 16; j_call: TRBJ1-1; clone_size: NA; v_call: TRBV7-9; cdr3_nt: TGTGCCAGCAGTATGGGGACAGGGGGATTGGGCACTGAAGCTTTCTTT; cdr3_aa: CASSMGTGGLGTEAFF
d_call: NA; cdr3_length: 15; j_call: TRBJ2-3; clone_size: NA; v_call: TRBV30; cdr3_nt: TGTGCCTGGAGCCCCCTAGGGGGGGAGGCAGATACGCAGTATTTT; cdr3_aa: CAWSPLGGEADTQYF
d_call: TRBD1; cdr3_length: 15; j_call: TRBJ2-7; clone_size: NA; v_call: TRBV5-1; cdr3_nt: TGCGCCAGCAGCTTGGTTGTCAGGGGGCGCGACGAGCAGTACTTC; cdr3_aa: CASSLVVRGRDEQYF
d_call: TRBD2; cdr3_length: 18; j_call: TRBJ2-1; clone_size: NA; v_call: TRBV5-1; cdr3_nt: TGCGCCAGCAGCCTTCGACTAGCGGGGGGGCTGTCCTACAATGAGCAGTTCTTC; cdr3_aa: CASSLRLAGGLSYNEQFF
d_call: NA; cdr3_length: 14; j_call: TRBJ1-1; clone_size: NA; v_call: TRBV7-9; cdr3_nt: TGTGCCAGCAGGCCAATTCAGGGGTACACTGAAGCTTTCTTT; cdr3_aa: CASRPIQGYTEAFF
d_call: TRBD1; cdr3_length: 14; j_call: TRBJ1-6; clone_size: NA; v_call: TRBV28; cdr3_nt: TGTGCCAGCAGTTTACTCAGGGGGCATTCACCCCTCCACTTT; cdr3_aa: CASSLLRGHSPLHF